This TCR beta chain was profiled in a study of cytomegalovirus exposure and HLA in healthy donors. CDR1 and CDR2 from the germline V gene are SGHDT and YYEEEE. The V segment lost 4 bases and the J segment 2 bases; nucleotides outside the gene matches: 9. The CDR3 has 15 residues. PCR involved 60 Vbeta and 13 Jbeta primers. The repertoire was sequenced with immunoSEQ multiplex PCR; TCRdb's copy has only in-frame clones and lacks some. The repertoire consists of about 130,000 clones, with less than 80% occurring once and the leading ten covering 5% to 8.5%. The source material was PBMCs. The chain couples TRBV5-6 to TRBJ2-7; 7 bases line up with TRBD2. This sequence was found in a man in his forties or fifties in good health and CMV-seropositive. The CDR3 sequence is CASSPLGGGPYEQYF. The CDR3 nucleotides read TGTGCCAGCAGCCCCCTCGGGGGAGGGCCCTACGAGCAGTACTTC.